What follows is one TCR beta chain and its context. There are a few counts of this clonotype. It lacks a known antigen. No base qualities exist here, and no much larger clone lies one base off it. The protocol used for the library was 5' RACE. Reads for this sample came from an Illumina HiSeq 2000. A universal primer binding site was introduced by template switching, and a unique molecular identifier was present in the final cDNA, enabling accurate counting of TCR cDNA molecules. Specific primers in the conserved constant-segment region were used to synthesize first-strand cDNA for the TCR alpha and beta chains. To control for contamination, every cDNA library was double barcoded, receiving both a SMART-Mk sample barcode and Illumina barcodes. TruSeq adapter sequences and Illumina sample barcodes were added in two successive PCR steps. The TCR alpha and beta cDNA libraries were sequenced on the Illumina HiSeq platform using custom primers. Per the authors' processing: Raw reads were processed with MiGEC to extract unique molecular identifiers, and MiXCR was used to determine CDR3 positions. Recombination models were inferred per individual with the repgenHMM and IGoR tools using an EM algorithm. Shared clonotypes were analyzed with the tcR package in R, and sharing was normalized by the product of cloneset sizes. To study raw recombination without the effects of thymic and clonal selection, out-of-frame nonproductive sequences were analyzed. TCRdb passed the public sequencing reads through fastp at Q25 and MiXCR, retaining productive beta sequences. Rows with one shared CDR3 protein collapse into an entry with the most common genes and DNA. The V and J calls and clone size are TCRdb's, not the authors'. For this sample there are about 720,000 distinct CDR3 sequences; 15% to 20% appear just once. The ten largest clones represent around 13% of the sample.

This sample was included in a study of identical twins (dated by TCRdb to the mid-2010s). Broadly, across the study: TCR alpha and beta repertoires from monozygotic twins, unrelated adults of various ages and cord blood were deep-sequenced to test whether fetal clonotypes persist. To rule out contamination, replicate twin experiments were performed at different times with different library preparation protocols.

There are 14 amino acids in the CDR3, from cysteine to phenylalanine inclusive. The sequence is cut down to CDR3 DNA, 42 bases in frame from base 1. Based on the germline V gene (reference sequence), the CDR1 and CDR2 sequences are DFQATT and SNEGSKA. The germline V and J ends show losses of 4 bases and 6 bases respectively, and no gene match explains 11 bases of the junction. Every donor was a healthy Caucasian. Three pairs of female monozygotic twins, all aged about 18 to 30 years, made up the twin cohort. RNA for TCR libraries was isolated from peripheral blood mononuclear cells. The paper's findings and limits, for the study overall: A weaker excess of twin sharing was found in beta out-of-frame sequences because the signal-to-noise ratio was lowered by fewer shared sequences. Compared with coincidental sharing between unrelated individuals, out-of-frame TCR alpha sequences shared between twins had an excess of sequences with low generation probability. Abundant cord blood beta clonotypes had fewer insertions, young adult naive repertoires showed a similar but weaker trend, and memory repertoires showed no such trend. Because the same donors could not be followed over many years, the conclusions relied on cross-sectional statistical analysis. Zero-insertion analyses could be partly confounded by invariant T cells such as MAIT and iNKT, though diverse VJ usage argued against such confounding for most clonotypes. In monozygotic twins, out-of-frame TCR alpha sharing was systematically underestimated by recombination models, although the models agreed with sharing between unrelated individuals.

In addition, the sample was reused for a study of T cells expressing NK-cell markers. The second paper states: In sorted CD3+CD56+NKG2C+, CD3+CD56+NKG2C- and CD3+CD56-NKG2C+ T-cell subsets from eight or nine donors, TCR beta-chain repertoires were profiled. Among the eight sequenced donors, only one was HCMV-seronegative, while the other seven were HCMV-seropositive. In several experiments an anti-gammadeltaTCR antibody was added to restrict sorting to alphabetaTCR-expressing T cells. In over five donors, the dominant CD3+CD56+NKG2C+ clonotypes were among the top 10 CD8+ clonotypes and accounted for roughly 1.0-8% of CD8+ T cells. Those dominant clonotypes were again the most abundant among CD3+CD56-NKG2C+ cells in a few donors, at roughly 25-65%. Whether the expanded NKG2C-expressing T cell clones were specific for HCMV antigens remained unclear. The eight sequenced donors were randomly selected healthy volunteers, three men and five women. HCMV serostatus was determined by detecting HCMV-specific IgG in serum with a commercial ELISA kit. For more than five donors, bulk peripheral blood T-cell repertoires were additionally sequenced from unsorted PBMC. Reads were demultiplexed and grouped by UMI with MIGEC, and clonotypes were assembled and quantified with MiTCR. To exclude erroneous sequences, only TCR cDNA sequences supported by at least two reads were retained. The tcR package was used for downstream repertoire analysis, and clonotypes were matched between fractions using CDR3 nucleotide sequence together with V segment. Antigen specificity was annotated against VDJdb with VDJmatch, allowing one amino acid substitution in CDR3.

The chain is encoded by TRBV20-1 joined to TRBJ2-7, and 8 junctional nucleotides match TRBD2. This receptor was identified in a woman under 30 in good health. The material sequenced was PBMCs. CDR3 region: CSAMDPGLGAEQYF. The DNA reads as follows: TGCAGTGCTATGGATCCGGGACTAGGGGCCGAGCAGTACTTC.